The T cell receptor beta chain under discussion was sequenced for a study of blood T cells in healthy people across ages. Trimming pared 3 bases from V and 4 bases from J, leaving 15 bases between. Germline V gene data show CDR1 as DFQATT and CDR2 as SNEGSKA (reference sequence). CDR3 size: 14 residues. Together with a sample-barcoded 5' primer, a J-beta primer mix was included in a second PCR lasting roughly 7 to 11 cycles. From the 5' RACE reads, TCRdb called clonotypes with MiXCR, one entry per CDR3 protein. Counted here are roughly 700,000 distinct CDR3 sequences, approximately 31% occurring once; the ten biggest clones make up just over 15%. Study observations and caveats: Among T cells, TCR beta diversity per million cells dropped roughly linearly as age rose.

Remarks on this clonotype: Its antigen remains unidentified.

The TCR originated in a woman over 75 in good health. The sequenced sample was blood. This chain links TRBV20-1 with TRBJ1-1; D is perhaps TRBD1 (5 bases). CDR3 protein: CSASDGGGGTEAFF. The CDR3 bases are TGCAGTGCTAGCGACGGGGGGGGTGGCACTGAAGCTTTCTTT.